These 17 T cell receptor beta chains share one sample of origin, sequenced in a study of blood T cell repertoires in COVID-19. TCRdb keeps only in-frame clones here, not all; method: immunoSEQ multiplex PCR. The sample has nearly 350,000 clones, 87% seen once. Source material: PBMCs or T cells enriched from blood (not recorded which). The origin of the receptors is a young woman who had recovered from COVID-19.

This clone appeared once. J is TRBJ2-5 and V is TRBV5-1; weak D call: TRBD1 (6 bases). The length of the CDR3 is 19 residues. Germline-derived CDR1 and CDR2 are SGHRS and YFSETQ. V was clipped by 3 bases and J by 5 bases, with 29 bases between them. The CDR3 sequence: CASSSRGGSWGSEGETQYF. As DNA, the CDR3 is TGCGCCAGCAGCTCCAGGGGCGGGTCGTGGGGGTCTGAGGGGGAGACCCAGTACTTC. Using reference TRBV5-1 and TRBJ2-5 for the parts outside the CDR3, the full variable domain is KAGVTQTPRYLIKTRGQQVTLSCSPISGHRSVSWYQQTPGQGLQFLFEYFSETQRNKGNFPGRFSGRQFSNSRSEMNVSTLELGDSALYLCASSSRGGSWGSEGETQYFGPGTRLLVL.

The chain couples TRBV18 to TRBJ2-1; D is undetermined. The germline V and J ends were trimmed by 1 base and 4 bases, with 8 bases remaining between them. The CDR3 has 14 residues. The germline V gene encodes CDR1 KGHSH and CDR2 LQKENI. The CDR3 nucleotides are TGTGCCAGCTCACCACAACAGCTATACAATGAGCAGTTCTTC. This sequence encodes CASSPQQLYNEQFF.

V gene TRBV7-8 combines with J gene TRBJ2-7; maybe TRBD1 (6 bases). Trimming cost V 1 base and J 6 bases, with 13 bases left between them. CDR1 and CDR2 (germline): SGHVS, FQNEAQ. This CDR3 spans 14 amino acids. The CDR3 nucleotides are TGTGCCAGCAGCTTAGACAGGGTAATGGGCGAGCAGTACTTC. As protein: CASSLDRVMGEQYF.

The chain combines TRBV3-1 (or the pseudogene TRBV3-2) with TRBJ2-1, with a weak D call TRBD1 (5 bases). CDR3 length: 16 residues. Deletions cut 4 bases from V and 7 bases from J, with 20 bases between. Germline V CDR1 and CDR2: LGHDT, YNNKEL (reference sequence). This chain's CDR3 is CASSRSVDQGFNEQFF. In nucleotides, the CDR3 is TGTGCCAGCAGCCGCTCGGTGGACCAGGGTTTTAATGAGCAGTTCTTC.

This rearrangement joins TRBV25-1 to TRBJ1-2; 11 nucleotides line up with TRBD1. Trimming cost V 9 bases and J 6 bases; bases outside gene matches: 12. CDR1 and CDR2 from the germline V gene are MGHDK and SYGVNS. The CDR3 covers 15 residues. This CDR3 reads CASSITGTGGNGYTF. The CDR3 coding sequence is TGTGCCAGTTCAATAACCGGGACAGGGGGGAATGGCTACACCTTC.

The genes are TRBV3-1 (or the pseudogene TRBV3-2) and TRBJ2-7; D might be TRBD2 (6 bases). The germline CDR1 and CDR2 sequences are LGHDT and YNNKEL (reference sequence). This CDR3 contains 15 residues. Trimming stripped 1 base from V and 3 bases from J, with 13 bases between. The CDR3 spells CASSQAGGRGYEQYF. Here the CDR3 DNA reads TGTGCCAGCAGCCAAGCCGGGGGACGGGGCTACGAGCAGTACTTC.

The chain carries TRBV5-6 and TRBJ2-1, with D hard to call. Trimming stripped 4 bases from V and 0 bases from J, with 2 bases between. The CDR3 runs to 12 residues. Looked up from germline, CDR1 is SGHDT and CDR2 is YYEEEE. The CDR3 bases are TGTGCCAGCAGCCGCTCCTACAATGAGCAGTTCTTC. Translation: CASSRSYNEQFF.

J is TRBJ2-7 and V is TRBV5-5; possible D gene TRBD2, 6 bases. V shed 4 bases and J shed 1 base, with 18 bases lying between them. This CDR3 has 16 amino acids. Per germline, CDR1 SGHKS and CDR2 YYEKEE (reference sequence). The CDR3 DNA reads as TGTGCCAGCAGCAGGGAGGCGCACATCCCTTCCTACGAGCAGTACTTC. This codes for CASSREAHIPSYEQYF.

The V call is TRBV19, the J call TRBJ2-2; 8 bases are shared with TRBD1. The V segment lost 5 bases and the J segment 1 base; nucleotides outside the gene matches: 6. This CDR3 has 16 amino acids. Looked up from germline, CDR1 is LNHDA and CDR2 is SQIVND (reference sequence). The CDR3 nucleotides read TGTGCCAGTAGTTACGCCGGGACAGGGAACACCGGGGAGCTGTTTTTT. This codes for CASSYAGTGNTGELFF. Together with reference TRBV19 and TRBJ2-2, the CDR3 gives the full variable domain: DGGITQSPKYLFRKEGQNVTLSCEQNLNHDAMYWYRQDPGQGLRLIYYSQIVNDFQKGDIAEGYSVSREKKESFPLTVTSAQKNPTAFYLCASSYAGTGNTGELFFGEGSRLTVL.

The J gene is TRBJ1-3, the V gene TRBV30; a weak D match, TRBD1 (5 bases). Germline values: CDR1 GTSNPN, CDR2 SVGIG (reference sequence). The CDR3 extends over 13 amino acids. Trimming left V 8 bases short and J 3 bases short, with 14 bases between. The CDR3 DNA reads TGTGCCGAATCCTCAGGGTTTGGAAACACCATATATTTT. This encodes CAESSGFGNTIYF.

The V gene is TRBV2, the J gene TRBJ2-5, with TRBD1 matching 10 bases. From germline, CDR1 is SNHLY and CDR2 FYNNEI. This CDR3 is built from 12 residues. The junction had 4 bases not matched to a gene; V was cut back by 11 bases and J by 4 bases. The CDR3 spells CAARDRGETQYF. CDR3 sequence (DNA): TGTGCCGCCCGGGACAGGGGAGAGACCCAGTACTTC.

The chain recombines TRBV6-5 with TRBJ1-1; TRBD1 aligns across 7 bases. Germline V gene data show CDR1 as MNHEY and CDR2 as SVGAGI. The ends lost 0 bases at V and 4 bases at J; junction bases unmatched: 5. The CDR3 spans 15 residues. The CDR3 reads CASSYSRKGATEAFF. The CDR3 DNA reads as TGTGCCAGCAGTTACTCTAGAAAGGGGGCCACTGAAGCTTTCTTT.

This chain joins TRBV30 and TRBJ2-2, with D possibly TRBD1 on 5 matching bases. Germline V gene sequence: CDR1 GTSNPN, CDR2 SVGIG (reference sequence). The CDR3 has 16 residues. Trimming shortened V by 3 bases and J by 4 bases, and 18 bases separated the two germline ends. The DNA of the CDR3 is TGTGCCTGGAGGGAGTTCAGGGTGCGGAGCACCGGGGAGCTGTTTTTT. Its translation is CAWREFRVRSTGELFF.

The gene calls are TRBV19 and TRBJ1-5; 7 nucleotides match TRBD1. This CDR3 region has 13 residues. Germline assignment: CDR1 LNHDA and CDR2 SQIVND (reference sequence). Trimming took 6 bases from V and 5 from J; bases not matched to a gene: 4. CDR3: CASRIRGDQPQHF. Here the CDR3 DNA reads TGTGCCAGTAGAATCAGGGGGGATCAGCCCCAGCATTTT.

The rearrangement links TRBV6-5 to TRBJ2-2; TRBD1 agrees at 7 bases. The CDR3 consists of 16 residues. V was pared by 4 bases and J by 7 bases, with 12 bases of the junction left unmatched. Germline loops: CDR1 MNHEY, CDR2 SVGAGI. Here the CDR3 reads CASSFKTGSRNGELFF. The CDR3 DNA sequence: TGTGCCAGCAGTTTTAAGACAGGGAGTAGGAACGGGGAGCTGTTTTTT.

The sample holds one count of this clone. The V call is TRBV4-1, the J call TRBJ2-1; 7 bases line up with TRBD1. Germline V gives CDR1 MGHRA, CDR2 YSYEKL. J was trimmed by 0 bases and V by 4 bases; bases with no gene match: 6. This CDR3 has 16 residues. CDR3 region: CASSLLQGSSYNEQFF. CDR3 nucleotide sequence: TGCGCCAGCAGCCTCTTACAGGGGTCCTCCTACAATGAGCAGTTCTTC.

This chain joins TRBV28 and TRBJ2-1; 12 positions match TRBD1. The CDR3 has 15 amino acids. The germline V gene encodes CDR1 MDHEN and CDR2 SYDVKM. The ends lost 5 bases at V and 8 bases at J; junction bases unmatched: 7. This CDR3 is CASSSTGTGGDEQFF. CDR3 nucleotides: TGTGCCAGCAGTAGTACCGGGACAGGGGGCGATGAGCAGTTCTTC. Full variable domain (missing parts from reference TRBV28 and TRBJ2-1): DVKVTQSSRYLVKRTGEKVFLECVQDMDHENMFWYRQDPGLGLRLIYFSYDVKMKEKGDIPEGYSVSREKKERFSLILESASTNQTSMYLCASSSTGTGGDEQFFGPGTRLTVL.